This T cell receptor beta chain was recorded in a study of T cell responses to AZD1222 COVID-19 vaccine. Broader study findings: Repertoire samples came only from after the peak T cell response. Reports say nearly half of spike-specific TCRs go after unmutated variant regions.

As for this clone: What it binds is not known.

Only in-frame clones appear in the TCRdb table, and some are missing; sequencing was by immunoSEQ multiplex PCR. Counted here are 110,000 to 150,000 clones, about 91% occurring once; the ten biggest clones make up less than 2%. The CDR3 loop spans 15 amino acids. J lost 6 bases, V lost 1 base, and 2 bases had no gene match. In germline, CDR1 is LGHNA, CDR2 YSLEER. This TCR was sampled from an adult in good health. The source was peripheral blood, collected on day 0 of AZD1222 vaccination. The rearrangement joins TRBV4-3 to TRBJ1-6; 8 positions match TRBD1. The CDR3 here is CASSQVDRGNSPLHF. DNA of the CDR3: TGCGCCAGCAGCCAAGTTGACAGGGGTAATTCACCCCTCCACTTT.